The 11 T cell receptor beta chains below come from one sample, sequenced in a study of T cell changes during pregnancy in multiple sclerosis (dated by TCRdb to the late 2010s). The library relied on the immunoSEQ multiplex PCR assay. TCRdb holds this immuneACCESS table with in-frame rearrangements only. Some clones are missing; in checked studies, unresolved V genes explain under half, and the rest has no known cause. Present in this sample are about 52,000 clones, around nine tenths of which were seen just once. The ten biggest clones cover around 0.4% of the sample. Here the sequenced sample was CD4+ T cells from peripheral blood mononuclear cells, taken before pregnancy. The origin of the receptors is a female donor with multiple sclerosis, enrolled in a pregnancy study.

This chain links TRBV18 with TRBJ1-1, with a possible D match to TRBD1 (5 bases). The CDR3 sequence is 15 residues long. V shed 0 bases and J shed 1 base, with 9 bases lying between them. Germline V CDR1 and CDR2: KGHSH, LQKENI. The DNA for the CDR3 is TGTGCCAGCTCACCACCGTCGGGGGGGAACACTGAAGCTTTCTTT. Translated, it gives CASSPPSGGNTEAFF.

J is TRBJ2-1 and V is TRBV9; the match to TRBD1 covers 9 bases. The germline gives CDR1 SGDLS, CDR2 YYNGEE. The CDR3 contains 15 residues. Trimming removed 6 bases from V and 3 bases from J; junction bases left unmatched: 7. The CDR3 coding sequence is TGTGCCAGCACTAGAGGGGGACAGGGCTACAATGAGCAGTTCTTC. Its protein is CASTRGGQGYNEQFF.

The gene calls are TRBV7-2 and TRBJ2-7; D may be TRBD1 (5 bases). The CDR3 loop spans 15 amino acids. V was trimmed by 2 bases and J by 2 bases, leaving 13 bases between them. Germline lookup yields CDR1 SGHTA and CDR2 FQGNSA. The CDR3 reads CASSLYPEGAYEQYF. The CDR3 nucleotides are TGTGCCAGCAGCTTATACCCGGAAGGGGCCTACGAGCAGTACTTC.

This rearrangement joins TRBV18 to TRBJ2-6; no definite D call. Germline lookup yields CDR1 KGHSH and CDR2 LQKENI. The CDR3 runs 17 residues. V gave up 0 bases and J gave up 0 bases, with 9 bases separating them. This CDR3 reads CASSPPPGTSGANVLTF. CDR3 coding DNA: TGTGCCAGCTCACCACCACCAGGTACCTCTGGGGCCAACGTCCTGACTTTC.

The V and J genes are TRBV6-5 and TRBJ2-4, with 7 nucleotides matching TRBD1. The CDR3 has 15 residues. Germline CDR1 MNHEY, CDR2 SVGAGI. After removal of 6 bases from V and 6 bases from J, the junction contained 11 bases not matched to a gene. The CDR3 loop reads CASSQSRGSPNIQYF. DNA of the CDR3: TGTGCCAGCAGCCAGAGCAGGGGGTCCCCAAACATTCAGTACTTC.

The V and J genes are TRBV4-1 and TRBJ1-3, with no clear D. The CDR3 runs to 17 residues. V was pared by 2 bases and J by 0 bases, with 14 bases between. Germline CDR1 and CDR2: MGHRA and YSYEKL. CDR3 sequence reads: CASSQLGLGSSGNTIYF. The CDR3 nucleotides read TGCGCCAGCAGCCAACTAGGTTTAGGGAGCTCTGGAAACACCATATATTTT.

This sequence joins TRBV5-1 and TRBJ1-1; D is ambiguous. V was clipped by 0 bases and J by 1 base, with 10 bases between them. The CDR3 is 15 amino acids. CDR1 is SGHRS and CDR2 is YFSETQ in the germline V gene. CDR3 sequence: CASSLGGAGNTEAFF. DNA for the CDR3: TGCGCCAGCAGCTTGGGCGGCGCTGGGAACACTGAAGCTTTCTTT. Full variable domain (missing parts from reference TRBV5-1 and TRBJ1-1): KAGVTQTPRYLIKTRGQQVTLSCSPISGHRSVSWYQQTPGQGLQFLFEYFSETQRNKGNFPGRFSGRQFSNSRSEMNVSTLELGDSALYLCASSLGGAGNTEAFFGQGTRLTVV.

This sequence joins TRBV11-3 and TRBJ2-1; possibly TRBD2 for D (6 bases). Trimming pared 2 bases from V and 7 bases from J, leaving 12 bases between. From germline, CDR1 is SGHNT and CDR2 YENEEA. This CDR3 is built from 14 residues. CDR3 nucleotide sequence: TGTGCCAGCAGCTTACGGGGAGGTATGAATGAGCAGTTCTTC. It encodes CASSLRGGMNEQFF.

The genes are TRBV18 and TRBJ1-1; 8 nucleotides agree with TRBD1. The V and J ends lost 6 bases and 4 bases, in that order; junction bases with no gene match: 10. The germline V gene has CDR1 KGHSH and CDR2 LQKENI. The CDR3 extends over 15 amino acids. The CDR3 DNA reads TGTGCCAGCTCTCGCCAGGGGGCTGGTAGCACTGAAGCTTTCTTT. It translates to CASSRQGAGSTEAFF.

This chain uses TRBV27 with TRBJ2-1, with TRBD1 matching 7 bases. V was pared by 6 bases and J by 1 base, with 3 bases of the junction left unmatched. CDR3 length: 14 amino acids. Germline CDR1 reads MNHEY; CDR2 reads SMNVEV (reference sequence). The CDR3 DNA follows: TGTGCCAGCAGCTGGACAGGATCCTACAATGAGCAGTTCTTC. Translation: CASSWTGSYNEQFF.

The rearrangement links TRBV30 to TRBJ1-1, with 7 bases aligning to TRBD1. The length of the CDR3 is 13 residues. J was trimmed by 1 base and V by 1 base; bases with no gene match: 0. Germline V gene lookup returns CDR1 GTSNPN and CDR2 SVGIG (reference sequence). The CDR3 DNA is TGTGCCTGGAGTGGGACAGGGAACACTGAAGCTTTCTTT. The encoded protein is CAWSGTGNTEAFF. The full variable domain, completed using reference TRBV30 and TRBJ1-1, is SQTIHQWPATLVQPVGSPLSLECTVEGTSNPNLYWYRQAAGRGLQLLFYSVGIGQISSEVPQNLSASRPQDRQFILSSKKLLLSDSGFYLCAWSGTGNTEAFFGQGTRLTVV.